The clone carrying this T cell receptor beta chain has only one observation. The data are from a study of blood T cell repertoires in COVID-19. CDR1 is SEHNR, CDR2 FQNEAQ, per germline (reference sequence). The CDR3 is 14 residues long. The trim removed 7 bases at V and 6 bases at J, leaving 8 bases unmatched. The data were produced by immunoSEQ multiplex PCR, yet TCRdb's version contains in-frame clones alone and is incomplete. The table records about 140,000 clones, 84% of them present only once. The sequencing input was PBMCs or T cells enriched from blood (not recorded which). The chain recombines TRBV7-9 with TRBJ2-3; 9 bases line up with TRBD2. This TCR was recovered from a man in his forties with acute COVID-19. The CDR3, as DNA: TGTGCCAGCAACAGCGGGGGGAGGTCGGATACGCAGTATTTT. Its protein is CASNSGGRSDTQYF.